Listed here are 10 T cell receptor beta chains from one sample, sequenced in a study of response to subunit inactivated influenza vaccine. TCRdb reanalysed the RT-PCR reads using MiXCR and keeps one entry per CDR3 protein. Among hundreds of thousands of distinct CDR3 sequences, approximately 18% were seen once, and the ten largest hold about a tenth. The sequences come from PBMCs from blood, collected more than 4 days after vaccination. The receptors here all came from a man in his forties or fifties who received an inactivated influenza vaccine.

This clonotype has just a few counts. One junction end does not reproduce the germline sequence, and a read error may be involved. The chain uses TRBV20-1 and TRBJ2-1; 7 positions match TRBD2. Per germline, CDR1 DFQATT and CDR2 SNEGSKA (reference sequence). CDR3 length equals 12 residues. The CDR3 loop is CSARTPGGTLVF. In DNA form, the CDR3 reads TGCAGTGCTAGAACACCCGGGGGGACGTTGGTCTTC.

The chain employs TRBV5-8 and TRBJ1-2; 9 nucleotides align to TRBD1. Germline trimming cut 4 bases from V and 4 bases from J; bases unmatched to any gene: 2. The CDR3 spans 13 residues. Germline V CDR1 and CDR2: SGHTS, YDEGEE. CDR3 coding DNA: TGTGCCAGCAGCCGGGACAGGGCCTATGGCTACACCTTC. Protein sequence: CASSRDRAYGYTF.

This clonotype was observed a handful of times. This chain uses TRBV11-2 with TRBJ2-1, with D tentatively TRBD1 or TRBD2 (5 bases each). The length of the CDR3 is 17 residues. Between the trimmed V and J ends, which lost 0 bases and 2 bases, there was a span of 14 bases. CDR1 and CDR2 (germline): SGHAT, FQNNGV. The CDR3 sequence: CASSLDLAMGAYNEQFF. The CDR3 region has the DNA TGTGCCAGCAGCTTAGATTTGGCGATGGGGGCCTACAATGAGCAGTTCTTC.

The chain employs TRBV7-9 and TRBJ2-3; tentative D call: TRBD1 (5 bases). The V gene lost 2 bases and the J gene lost 1 base, with 10 bases spanning the gap. From germline, CDR1 is SEHNR and CDR2 FQNEAQ (reference sequence). This CDR3 is 15 amino acids long. CDR3 region: CASSLSRVGTDTQYF. CDR3 nucleotide sequence: TGTGCCAGCAGCTTAAGCAGGGTGGGCACAGATACGCAGTATTTT. Full variable domain (missing parts from reference TRBV7-9 and TRBJ2-3): DTGVSQNPRHKITKRGQNVTFRCDPISEHNRLYWYRQTLGQGPEFLTYFQNEAQLEKSRLLSDRFSAERPKGSFSTLEIQRTEQGDSAMYLCASSLSRVGTDTQYFGPGTRLTVL.

This clonotype was detected a few times. The rearrangement links TRBV5-1 to TRBJ2-1; 8 bases are a match to TRBD2. The CDR3 sequence is 16 residues long. From germline, CDR1 is SGHRS and CDR2 YFSETQ. The J segment lost 8 bases and the V segment lost 1 base, leaving 11 bases of the junction unmatched. CDR3 bases: TGCGCCAGCAGCTTGACCTCGGGACTAGGGTCAGATGAGCAGTTCTTC. It translates to CASSLTSGLGSDEQFF.

The chain carries TRBV25-1 and TRBJ2-5, with 11 bases matching TRBD2. The CDR3 runs 14 residues. The germline CDR1 and CDR2 sequences are MGHDK and SYGVNS. J was trimmed by 3 bases and V by 6 bases; bases with no gene match: 3. In nucleotides, the CDR3 is TGTGCCAGCAGCAATAGCGGGAGGGAAGAGACCCAGTACTTC. This codes for CASSNSGREETQYF.

Note on this clonotype: A read error may account for a junction end that differs from germline. V usage is TRBV6-5 and J usage is TRBJ1-2; D uncertain. Germline values: CDR1 MNHEY, CDR2 SVGAGI. This CDR3 spans 13 amino acids. The CDR3 protein is CASTYGELYGYTF. The CDR3, as DNA: TGTGCCAGCACTTACGGGGAACTTTATGGCTACACCTTC.

This chain links TRBV5-1 with TRBJ2-1; tentative D call: TRBD1 (6 bases). This CDR3 contains 11 residues. The germline gives CDR1 SGHRS, CDR2 YFSETQ. V lost 3 bases, J lost 14 bases, and 12 bases lay in between. In DNA form, the CDR3 reads TGCGCCAGCAGCTCCGACAGGTCGGAGTTCTTC. Translating gives CASSSDRSEFF.

This chain uses TRBV20-1 with TRBJ2-7, with D perhaps matching TRBD2 (5 bases). The CDR3 extends over 12 amino acids. CDR1 DFQATT and CDR2 SNEGSKA come from the germline V gene (reference sequence). V shed 3 bases and J shed 5 bases, with 11 bases lying between them. The CDR3 is CSASTRWHEQYF. As DNA, the CDR3 is TGCAGTGCTAGTACTAGATGGCACGAGCAGTACTTC.

The V gene is TRBV20-1, the J gene TRBJ2-7, with 13 bases lining up with TRBD2. CDR1 DFQATT and CDR2 SNEGSKA come from the germline V gene (reference sequence). Trimming at V came to 1 base and at J to 0 bases, leaving 6 bases not matched to a gene. The CDR3 is 17 residues long. CDR3 protein: CSARGPGLAGSSYEQYF. The DNA of the CDR3 is TGCAGTGCTAGAGGTCCGGGACTAGCGGGGAGCTCCTACGAGCAGTACTTC.